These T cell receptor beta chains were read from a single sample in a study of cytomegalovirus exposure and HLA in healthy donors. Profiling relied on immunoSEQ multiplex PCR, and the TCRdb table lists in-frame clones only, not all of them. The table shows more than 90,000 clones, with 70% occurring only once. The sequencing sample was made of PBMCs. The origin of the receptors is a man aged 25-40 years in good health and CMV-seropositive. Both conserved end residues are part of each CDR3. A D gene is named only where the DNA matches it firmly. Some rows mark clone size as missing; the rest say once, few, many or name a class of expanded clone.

CDR3aa: CASGQGAYEQYF
CDR3nt: TGTGCCAGCGGACAGGGGGCTTACGAGCAGTACTTC
v_gene: TRBV11-1
abundance: .
d_gene: TRBD1
j_gene: TRBJ2-7

CDR3aa: CASSPSFRTGDYGYTF
CDR3nt: TGTGCCAGCAGCCCTTCTTTCCGGACAGGTGACTATGGCTACACCTTC
v_gene: TRBV11-3
abundance: .
d_gene: TRBD1
j_gene: TRBJ1-2

CDR3aa: CASGTSTGSAEAFF
CDR3nt: TGTGCCAGCGGCACCTCTACAGGGAGTGCTGAAGCTTTCTTT
v_gene: TRBV7-9
abundance: .
d_gene: .
j_gene: TRBJ1-1

CDR3aa: CASSLQLAGDTQYF
CDR3nt: TGTGCCAGCAGCTTACAACTAGCAGGTGATACGCAGTATTTT
v_gene: TRBV7-6
abundance: .
d_gene: .
j_gene: TRBJ2-3

CDR3aa: CASSPFLRDRVLSLHINEKLFF
CDR3nt: TGCGCCAGCAGCCCGTTCCTCCGGGACAGGGTTTTATCTCTCCATATTAATGAAAAACTGTTTTTT
v_gene: TRBV5-1
abundance: .
d_gene: TRBD1
j_gene: TRBJ1-4

CDR3aa: CASRRRGGNTEAFF
CDR3nt: TGCGCCAGCAGACGAAGGGGGGGGAACACTGAAGCTTTCTTT
v_gene: TRBV4-1
abundance: .
d_gene: .
j_gene: TRBJ1-1

CDR3aa: CASSLVRSYNEQFF
CDR3nt: TGTGCCAGCAGCTTAGTTCGGTCGTACAATGAGCAGTTCTTC
v_gene: TRBV13
abundance: .
d_gene: .
j_gene: TRBJ2-1

CDR3aa: CATETSGSLNTGELFF
CDR3nt: TGTGCCACCGAGACTAGCGGGAGCCTCAACACCGGGGAGCTGTTTTTT
v_gene: TRBV5-4
abundance: .
d_gene: TRBD2
j_gene: TRBJ2-2

CDR3aa: CASSLALGTGSYEQYF
CDR3nt: TGCGCCAGCAGCTTGGCTTTGGGGACAGGGTCCTACGAGCAGTACTTC
v_gene: TRBV5-1
abundance: .
d_gene: TRBD1
j_gene: TRBJ2-7

CDR3aa: CASSIVGLEAFF
CDR3nt: TGTGCCAGTAGTATTGTCGGTCTTGAAGCTTTCTTT
v_gene: TRBV19
abundance: .
d_gene: .
j_gene: TRBJ1-1

CDR3aa: CASSLAGRGPQETQYF
CDR3nt: TGTGCCAGCAGCTTAGCCGGGAGGGGCCCTCAGGAGACCCAGTACTTC
v_gene: TRBV7-2
abundance: .
d_gene: TRBD2
j_gene: TRBJ2-5

CDR3aa: CASSPGGGPLSYEQYF
CDR3nt: TGCGCCAGCAGCCCCGGGGGGGGCCCCCTCTCCTACGAGCAGTACTTC
v_gene: TRBV4-1
abundance: .
d_gene: TRBD2
j_gene: TRBJ2-7

CDR3aa: CASSPPSREGYEQFF
CDR3nt: TGTGCCAGCTCACCACCGTCGCGGGAGGGCTATGAGCAGTTCTTC
v_gene: TRBV18
abundance: .
d_gene: TRBD2
j_gene: TRBJ2-1

CDR3aa: CSVLVTSQETQYF
CDR3nt: TGCAGCGTTCTTGTAACATCCCAAGAGACCCAGTACTTC
v_gene: TRBV29-1
abundance: .
d_gene: .
j_gene: TRBJ2-5

CDR3aa: CASTESMNTEAFF
CDR3nt: TGTGCCAGCACCGAGAGTATGAACACTGAAGCTTTCTTT
v_gene: TRBV7-8
abundance: .
d_gene: .
j_gene: TRBJ1-1

CDR3aa: CASKGTSGIHEQFF
CDR3nt: TGTGCCAGCAAAGGGACTAGCGGGATTCATGAGCAGTTCTTC
v_gene: TRBV2
abundance: .
d_gene: TRBD2
j_gene: TRBJ2-1

CDR3aa: CASSPDTDGNTIYF
CDR3nt: TGTGCCAGCAGCCCAGACACGGATGGAAACACCATATATTTT
v_gene: TRBV9
abundance: .
d_gene: .
j_gene: TRBJ1-3

CDR3aa: CASSLQRGGGDTQYF
CDR3nt: TGTGCCAGCAGCCTCCAGCGGGGGGGCGGAGATACGCAGTATTTT
v_gene: TRBV11-2
abundance: .
d_gene: TRBD2
j_gene: TRBJ2-3

CDR3aa: CASAGAGNSPLHF
CDR3nt: TGTGCCAGCGCGGGGGCCGGAAATTCACCCCTCCACTTT
v_gene: TRBV2
abundance: .
d_gene: .
j_gene: TRBJ1-6

CDR3aa: CATSRDTSGAGEQYF
CDR3nt: TGTGCCACCAGCAGAGATACTAGCGGGGCGGGTGAGCAGTACTTC
v_gene: TRBV15
abundance: .
d_gene: TRBD2
j_gene: TRBJ2-7

CDR3aa: CASSRRQGREKLFF
CDR3nt: TGTGCCAGCAGCCGCCGACAGGGGAGAGAAAAACTGTTTTTT
v_gene: TRBV7-2
abundance: .
d_gene: TRBD1
j_gene: TRBJ1-4

CDR3aa: CASSLFGGAGSYNEQFF
CDR3nt: TGTGCCAGCAGCTTATTCGGGGGGGCGGGGTCCTACAATGAGCAGTTCTTC
v_gene: TRBV7-8
abundance: .
d_gene: TRBD2
j_gene: TRBJ2-1

CDR3aa: CAIRTTSGNTIYF
CDR3nt: TGTGCCATCAGAACTACCTCTGGAAACACCATATATTTT
v_gene: TRBV10-3
abundance: .
d_gene: .
j_gene: TRBJ1-3

CDR3aa: CASSLGTVNYGYTF
CDR3nt: TGTGCCAGCAGTTTAGGGACAGTGAACTATGGCTACACCTTC
v_gene: TRBV28
abundance: .
d_gene: TRBD1
j_gene: TRBJ1-2

CDR3aa: CASSGPSGGYTF
CDR3nt: TGCGCCAGCAGTGGTCCCTCGGGGGGCTACACCTTC
v_gene: TRBV10-1
abundance: .
d_gene: .
j_gene: TRBJ1-2

CDR3aa: CASRRVAGLTGELFF
CDR3nt: TGTGCCAGCAGGAGGGTAGCGGGACTTACCGGGGAGCTGTTTTTT
v_gene: TRBV2
abundance: .
d_gene: TRBD2
j_gene: TRBJ2-2

CDR3aa: CASSYRGGNQPQHF
CDR3nt: TGTGCCAGCAGCTACAGGGGAGGCAATCAGCCCCAGCATTTT
v_gene: TRBV7-8
abundance: .
d_gene: TRBD1
j_gene: TRBJ1-5

CDR3aa: CASSPFSNQPQHF
CDR3nt: TGTGCCAGCAGCCCCTTTAGCAATCAGCCCCAGCATTTT
v_gene: TRBV6-5
abundance: .
d_gene: .
j_gene: TRBJ1-5

CDR3aa: CASSETSDYNEQFF
CDR3nt: TGTGCCAGCAGTGAGACTAGCGACTACAATGAGCAGTTCTTC
v_gene: TRBV25-1
abundance: .
d_gene: TRBD2
j_gene: TRBJ2-1

CDR3aa: CASSLLPRDRGTNEKLFF
CDR3nt: TGCGCCAGCAGCTTGTTGCCTCGGGACAGGGGGACTAATGAAAAACTGTTTTTT
v_gene: TRBV5-1
abundance: few
d_gene: TRBD1
j_gene: TRBJ1-4

CDR3aa: CASSSTSGRINEQFF
CDR3nt: TGCGCCAGCAGCTCGACTAGCGGGAGGATCAATGAGCAGTTCTTC
v_gene: TRBV5-1
abundance: .
d_gene: TRBD2
j_gene: TRBJ2-1

CDR3aa: CASSLGQGSNEQFF
CDR3nt: TGTGCCAGCAGCTTGGGACAGGGTTCCAATGAGCAGTTCTTC
v_gene: TRBV11-3
abundance: .
d_gene: TRBD1
j_gene: TRBJ2-1

CDR3aa: CSVEAGTGNTIYF
CDR3nt: TGCAGCGTTGAAGCGGGGACAGGAAACACCATATATTTT
v_gene: TRBV29-1
abundance: .
d_gene: .
j_gene: TRBJ1-3

CDR3aa: CASSRVGSNVLTF
CDR3nt: TGTGCCAGCAGCCGGGTGGGGAGCAACGTCCTGACTTTC
v_gene: TRBV7-6
abundance: .
d_gene: .
j_gene: TRBJ2-6

CDR3aa: CASSLATGYGTEAFF
CDR3nt: TGCGCCAGCAGCTTGGCCACGGGGTACGGCACTGAAGCTTTCTTT
v_gene: TRBV5-1
abundance: .
d_gene: .
j_gene: TRBJ1-1

CDR3aa: CAIGEVSSYEQYF
CDR3nt: TGTGCCATCGGAGAAGTGAGCTCCTACGAGCAGTACTTC
v_gene: TRBV10-3
abundance: .
d_gene: .
j_gene: TRBJ2-7

CDR3aa: CASSLVQGANQPQHF
CDR3nt: TGTGCCAGCAGCTTAGTACAGGGGGCAAATCAGCCCCAGCATTTT
v_gene: TRBV7-2
abundance: .
d_gene: TRBD1
j_gene: TRBJ1-5

CDR3aa: CASSLSGGSGAHKETQYF
CDR3nt: TGTGCCAGCAGCTTAAGTGGGGGTAGCGGGGCACACAAAGAGACCCAGTACTTC
v_gene: TRBV11-2
abundance: .
d_gene: TRBD2
j_gene: TRBJ2-5

CDR3aa: CASSRMGQGSNQPQHF
CDR3nt: TGTGCCAGCAGCCGAATGGGACAGGGGAGCAATCAGCCCCAGCATTTT
v_gene: TRBV21-1
abundance: .
d_gene: .
j_gene: TRBJ1-5

CDR3aa: CATSREEGDGYTF
CDR3nt: TGTGCCACCAGCAGAGAGGAGGGTGATGGCTACACCTTC
v_gene: TRBV15
abundance: .
d_gene: .
j_gene: TRBJ1-2

CDR3aa: CAWRGGPVETQYF
CDR3nt: TGTGCCTGGAGGGGGGGGCCGGTCGAGACCCAGTACTTC
v_gene: TRBV30
abundance: few
d_gene: .
j_gene: TRBJ2-5

CDR3aa: CASSLGHQGNTEAFF
CDR3nt: TGTGCCAGCAGCTTAGGACACCAGGGGAACACTGAAGCTTTCTTT
v_gene: TRBV7-2
abundance: .
d_gene: .
j_gene: TRBJ1-1

CDR3aa: CASSLSGLRYEQYF
CDR3nt: TGTGCCAGCAGCTTGAGCGGGCTTAGATACGAGCAGTACTTC
v_gene: TRBV5-4
abundance: .
d_gene: .
j_gene: TRBJ2-7

CDR3aa: CASSLGTGVTGNTIYF
CDR3nt: TGTGCCAGCAGCTTGGGTACGGGGGTGACTGGAAACACCATATATTTT
v_gene: TRBV5-5
abundance: .
d_gene: .
j_gene: TRBJ1-3

CDR3aa: CASSLGSNRWAGSNEQFF
CDR3nt: TGTGCCAGCAGCTTAGGAAGTAATCGGTGGGCAGGCAGCAATGAGCAGTTCTTC
v_gene: TRBV11-3
abundance: .
d_gene: .
j_gene: TRBJ2-1

CDR3aa: CASTQGRGGGYEQYF
CDR3nt: TGCGCCAGCACCCAGGGACGAGGGGGCGGGTACGAGCAGTACTTC
v_gene: TRBV4-1
abundance: .
d_gene: TRBD1
j_gene: TRBJ2-7

CDR3aa: CASSPQGETYEQYF
CDR3nt: TGTGCCAGCTCACCACAGGGGGAGACCTACGAGCAGTACTTC
v_gene: TRBV18
abundance: .
d_gene: .
j_gene: TRBJ2-7

CDR3aa: CASSEAGFYEQYF
CDR3nt: TGTGCCAGTAGTGAGGCCGGGTTCTACGAGCAGTACTTC
v_gene: TRBV19
abundance: .
d_gene: .
j_gene: TRBJ2-7

CDR3aa: CSVSPRASGSVGNIQYF
CDR3nt: TGCAGCGTTTCCCCCAGGGCTAGCGGGAGTGTCGGCAACATTCAGTACTTC
v_gene: TRBV29-1
abundance: .
d_gene: TRBD2
j_gene: TRBJ2-4

CDR3aa: CASSLAGLKTEAFF
CDR3nt: TGTGCCAGCAGCTTGGCAGGTTTAAAAACTGAAGCTTTCTTT
v_gene: TRBV5-6
abundance: few
d_gene: .
j_gene: TRBJ1-1

CDR3aa: CASSIGRRNYGYTF
CDR3nt: TGTGCCAGTAGTATAGGACGGAGAAACTATGGCTACACCTTC
v_gene: TRBV19
abundance: .
d_gene: .
j_gene: TRBJ1-2

CDR3aa: CASSLARGGEQFF
CDR3nt: TGTGCCAGCAGCTTGGCTCGGGGGGGTGAGCAGTTCTTC
v_gene: TRBV5-4
abundance: once
d_gene: TRBD2
j_gene: TRBJ2-1

CDR3aa: CASSVDLNYKPIAKNIQYF
CDR3nt: TGCGCCAGCAGTGTTGACCTTAACTATAAACCCATAGCCAAAAACATTCAGTACTTC
v_gene: TRBV10-2
abundance: .
d_gene: .
j_gene: TRBJ2-4